This TCR beta chain was captured by sequencing in a study of blood T cell repertoires in COVID-19. Turning to the study itself: Donors in the United States, Italy and Spain gave samples during acute or convalescent COVID-19. T cells, B-cell-depleted T cells, or PBMCs supplied cDNA or gDNA.

CDR3 length: 14 residues. The V end lost 0 bases, the J end lost 13 bases, and 17 bases lay between the germline ends. In germline, CDR1 is SGHNT, CDR2 YYREEE (reference sequence). The authors' processing: Amplification with reference gene primers provided the estimates of nucleated cell counts. Clones were sequenced by immunoSEQ multiplex PCR, and TCRdb holds only the in-frame ones, with some missing. V, J and clone size derive from that table, while D and trimming were established from the DNA sequence. The sample holds 200,000 to 250,000 clones, about 80% seen once. Sequences were obtained from peripheral blood. This chain links TRBV5-4 with TRBJ2-1, with D maybe TRBD1 (6 bases). The sequence derives from a man aged 30-40 years who had recovered from COVID-19. CDR3 residues: CASSLGGQPEDQFF. The CDR3 bases are TGTGCCAGCAGCTTGGGGGGGCAACCCGAAGATCAGTTCTTC.